Here is one T cell receptor (beta chain) with its context. Its antigen is unknown. The data were obtained in a study of cytomegalovirus exposure and HLA in healthy donors. With 60 Vbeta and 13 Jbeta primers, the PCR was carried out. Profiling relied on immunoSEQ multiplex PCR, and the TCRdb table lists in-frame clones only, not all of them. The sample gives 150,000 to 200,000 clones, roughly 80% of which show up once; approximately 0.4% is in the top ten. The study's findings and limits: By a later analysis, the bulk of CMV-associated TCR beta chains appeared HLA-restricted. A prior analysis recorded that most TCR beta V segments were productive about 87% or about 30% of the time. Most subjects had HLA-A and HLA-B alleles reportedly predicted accurately by TCR beta sequences.

Germline lookup yields CDR1 LNHDA and CDR2 SQIVND (reference sequence). Germline trimming cut 3 bases from V and 1 base from J; bases unmatched to any gene: 14. There are 19 residues in the CDR3. The rearrangement links TRBV19 to TRBJ2-7; 11 positions agree with TRBD2. The sequence derives from a male donor in good health and CMV-seropositive. What was sequenced was PBMCs. CDR3: CASSIEEGIAGGPSYEQYF. The CDR3 DNA follows: TGTGCCAGTAGTATCGAGGAGGGTATAGCGGGAGGGCCTTCCTACGAGCAGTACTTC.